This T cell receptor beta chain was sequenced in a study of OX40 agonist ivuxolimab in advanced cancers. Across the study: Clinicians treated patients with ivuxolimab, an agonistic anti-OX40 (CD134) antibody. Previous treatment with anti-PD-1, anti-PD-L1 or anti-CTLA-4 therapy was allowed; over 35% had received some.

Study-level findings and limits: The average count of expanded clones was higher among CD8+ T cells than among CD4+. Normalized T-cell clonal expansion was also low in some nonresponders.

Measured with immunoSEQ multiplex PCR; TCRdb has only the in-frame clones, and not every one. The table shows some 64,000 clones, with 80% to 95% occurring only once. A remark on this clone: The antigen is unknown.

The TCR was taken from an adult with an advanced solid tumor such as melanoma, head and neck, liver or kidney cancer. The material was CD4+ or CD8+ T cells sorted from blood, obtained in a trial of the OX40 agonist ivuxolimab.

The CDR3 DNA sequence: TGTGCCAGCAGCCAAGCTACTAGTGGGTACGAGCAGTACTTC. This codes for CASSQATSGYEQYF. This chain links TRBV4-2 with TRBJ2-7; possibly TRBD2 for D (5 bases). From germline, CDR1 is LGHNA and CDR2 YNFKEQ. V lost 1 base and J 4 bases, leaving 11 bases between the germline ends. The CDR3 runs 14 residues.